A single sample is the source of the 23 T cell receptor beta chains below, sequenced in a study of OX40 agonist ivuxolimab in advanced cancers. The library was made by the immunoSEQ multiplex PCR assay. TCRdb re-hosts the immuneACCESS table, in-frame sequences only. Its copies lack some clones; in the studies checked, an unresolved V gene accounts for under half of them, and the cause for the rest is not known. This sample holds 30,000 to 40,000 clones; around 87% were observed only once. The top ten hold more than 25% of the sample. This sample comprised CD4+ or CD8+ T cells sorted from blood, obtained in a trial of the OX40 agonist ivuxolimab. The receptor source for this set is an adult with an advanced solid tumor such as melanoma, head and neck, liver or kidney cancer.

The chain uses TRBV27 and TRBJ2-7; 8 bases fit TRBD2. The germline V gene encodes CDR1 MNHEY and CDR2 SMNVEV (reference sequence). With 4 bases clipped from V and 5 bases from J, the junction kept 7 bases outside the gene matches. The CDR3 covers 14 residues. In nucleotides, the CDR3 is TGTGCCAGCAGTTCTCAAGCGGGAGAAAACGAGCAGTACTTC. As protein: CASSSQAGENEQYF.

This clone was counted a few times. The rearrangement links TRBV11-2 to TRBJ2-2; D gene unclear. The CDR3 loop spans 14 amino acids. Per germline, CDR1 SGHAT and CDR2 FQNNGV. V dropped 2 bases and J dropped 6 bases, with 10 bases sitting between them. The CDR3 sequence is CASSLIWGPGELFF. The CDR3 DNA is TGTGCCAGCAGCTTAATATGGGGTCCCGGGGAGCTGTTTTTT.

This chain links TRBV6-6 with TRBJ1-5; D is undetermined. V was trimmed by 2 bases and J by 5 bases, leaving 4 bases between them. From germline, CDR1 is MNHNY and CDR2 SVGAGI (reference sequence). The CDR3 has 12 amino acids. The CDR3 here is CASSYDHQPQHF. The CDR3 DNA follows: TGTGCCAGCAGTTACGACCATCAGCCCCAGCATTTT.

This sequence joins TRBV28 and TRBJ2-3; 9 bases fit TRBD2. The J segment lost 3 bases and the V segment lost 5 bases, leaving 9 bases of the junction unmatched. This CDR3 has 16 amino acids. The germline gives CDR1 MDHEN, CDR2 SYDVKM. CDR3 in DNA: TGTGCCAGCAGTCTGCTAGCGGGAAGTGGGACAGATACGCAGTATTTT. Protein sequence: CASSLLAGSGTDTQYF.

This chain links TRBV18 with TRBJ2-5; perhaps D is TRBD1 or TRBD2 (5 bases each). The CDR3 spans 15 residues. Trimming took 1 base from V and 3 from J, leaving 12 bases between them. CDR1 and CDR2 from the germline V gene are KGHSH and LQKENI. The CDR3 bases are TGTGCCAGCTCACCACGTGGGGGAGAGAAAGAGACCCAGTACTTC. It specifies CASSPRGGEKETQYF.

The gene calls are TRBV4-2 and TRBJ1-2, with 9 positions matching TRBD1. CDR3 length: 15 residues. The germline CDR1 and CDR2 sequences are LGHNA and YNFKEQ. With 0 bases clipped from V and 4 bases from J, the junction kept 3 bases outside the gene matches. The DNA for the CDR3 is TGTGCCAGCAGCCAAGACCGGGACAGGGTCTATGGCTACACCTTC. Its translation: CASSQDRDRVYGYTF.

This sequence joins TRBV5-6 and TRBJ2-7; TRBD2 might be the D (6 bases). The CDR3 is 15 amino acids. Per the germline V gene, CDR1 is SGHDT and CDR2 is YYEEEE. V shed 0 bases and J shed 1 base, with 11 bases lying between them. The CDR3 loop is CASSLGRERSYEQYF. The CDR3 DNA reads TGTGCCAGCAGCTTGGGCCGGGAGAGATCCTACGAGCAGTACTTC.

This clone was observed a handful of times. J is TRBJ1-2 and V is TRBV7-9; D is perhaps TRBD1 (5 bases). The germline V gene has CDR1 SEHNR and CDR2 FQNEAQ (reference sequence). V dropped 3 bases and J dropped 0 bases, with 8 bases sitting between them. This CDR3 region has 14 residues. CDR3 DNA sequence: TGTGCCAGCAGCTTTACAGGAACTAACTATGGCTACACCTTC. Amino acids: CASSFTGTNYGYTF.

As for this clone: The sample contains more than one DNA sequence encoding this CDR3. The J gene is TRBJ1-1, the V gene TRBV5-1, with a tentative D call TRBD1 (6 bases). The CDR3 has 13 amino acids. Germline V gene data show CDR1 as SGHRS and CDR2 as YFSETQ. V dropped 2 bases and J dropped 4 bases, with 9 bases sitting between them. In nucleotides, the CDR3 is TGCGCCAGCAGCTTAAGAGGGGGCACTGAAGCTTTCTTT. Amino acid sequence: CASSLRGGTEAFF.

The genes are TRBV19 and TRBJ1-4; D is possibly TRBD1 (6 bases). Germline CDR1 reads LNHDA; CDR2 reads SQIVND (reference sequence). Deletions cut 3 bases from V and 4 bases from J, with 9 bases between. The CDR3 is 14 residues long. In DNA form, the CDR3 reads TGTGCCAGTAGTATTTCCAGGGGTAATGAAAAACTGTTTTTT. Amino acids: CASSISRGNEKLFF.

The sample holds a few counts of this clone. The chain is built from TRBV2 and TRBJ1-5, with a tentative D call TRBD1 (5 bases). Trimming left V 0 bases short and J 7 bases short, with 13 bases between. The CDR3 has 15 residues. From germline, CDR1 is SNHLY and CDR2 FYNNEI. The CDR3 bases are TGTGCCAGCAGTGAAGCGTTCGGGGCTGGGCAGCCCCAGCATTTT. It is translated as CASSEAFGAGQPQHF.

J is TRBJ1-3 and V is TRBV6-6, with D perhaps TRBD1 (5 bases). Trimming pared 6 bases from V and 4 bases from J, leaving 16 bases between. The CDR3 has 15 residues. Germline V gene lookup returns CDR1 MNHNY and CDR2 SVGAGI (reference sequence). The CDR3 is CASSRRRTHGNTIYF. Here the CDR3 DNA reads TGTGCCAGCAGCCGACGGAGGACACACGGAAACACCATATATTTT.

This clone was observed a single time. In DNA form, the CDR3 reads TGTGCCAGCAGTCAGACAGGGGTCTATGAGCAGTACTTC. It encodes CASSQTGVYEQYF. The chain joins TRBV2 to TRBJ2-7; 8 bases agree with TRBD1. CDR3 length: 13 amino acids. Germline loops: CDR1 SNHLY, CDR2 FYNNEI. V shed 5 bases, J shed 7 bases, and the junction held 7 bases outside the gene matches.

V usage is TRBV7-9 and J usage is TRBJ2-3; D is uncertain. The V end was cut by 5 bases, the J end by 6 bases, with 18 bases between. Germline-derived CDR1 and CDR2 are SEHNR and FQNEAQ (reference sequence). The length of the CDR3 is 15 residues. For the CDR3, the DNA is TGTGCCAGCAGCCCTCCGGACCGGCCTCCCGATACGCAGTATTTT. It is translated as CASSPPDRPPDTQYF.

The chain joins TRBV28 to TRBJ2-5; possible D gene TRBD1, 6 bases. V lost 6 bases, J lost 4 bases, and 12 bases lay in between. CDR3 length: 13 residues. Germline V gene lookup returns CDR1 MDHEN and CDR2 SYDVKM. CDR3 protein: CASRRGGRETQYF. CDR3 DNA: TGTGCCAGCAGGAGAGGGGGACGAGAGACCCAGTACTTC.

CDR3 in DNA: TGTGCCAGCTCACACAGCAGGACTAGCAGCAACACCGGGGAGCTGTTTTTT. It yields the protein CASSHSRTSSNTGELFF. The rearrangement links TRBV18 to TRBJ2-2, with TRBD2 matching over 8 bases. Germline trimming cut 4 bases from V and 2 bases from J; bases unmatched to any gene: 9. The CDR3 runs 17 residues. The V gene's germline CDR1 is KGHSH and CDR2 LQKENI.

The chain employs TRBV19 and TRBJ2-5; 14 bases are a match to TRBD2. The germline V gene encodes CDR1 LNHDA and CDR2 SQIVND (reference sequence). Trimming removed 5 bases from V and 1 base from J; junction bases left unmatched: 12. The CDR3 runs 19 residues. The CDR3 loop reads CASSSQPKGLAGVQETQYF. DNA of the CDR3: TGTGCCAGTAGTTCTCAACCCAAGGGACTAGCGGGAGTCCAAGAGACCCAGTACTTC. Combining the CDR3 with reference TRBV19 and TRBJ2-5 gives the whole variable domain DGGITQSPKYLFRKEGQNVTLSCEQNLNHDAMYWYRQDPGQGLRLIYYSQIVNDFQKGDIAEGYSVSREKKESFPLTVTSAQKNPTAFYLCASSSQPKGLAGVQETQYFGPGTRLLVL.

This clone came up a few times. The CDR3 loop is CASSPGQKNQPQHF. Written as DNA, the CDR3 is TGTGCCAGCAGCCCGGGACAGAAGAATCAGCCCCAGCATTTT. The V gene is TRBV21-1, the J gene TRBJ1-5; TRBD1 is the table's D call, not checked against the DNA. TRBV21-1 is tagged as a pseudogene. The CDR3 loop spans 14 amino acids.

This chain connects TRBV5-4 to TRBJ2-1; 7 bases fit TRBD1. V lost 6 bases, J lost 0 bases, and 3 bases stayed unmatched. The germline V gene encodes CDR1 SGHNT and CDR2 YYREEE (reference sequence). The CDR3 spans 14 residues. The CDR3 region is CASTWTGSYNEQFF. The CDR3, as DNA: TGTGCCAGCACCTGGACAGGCTCCTACAATGAGCAGTTCTTC.

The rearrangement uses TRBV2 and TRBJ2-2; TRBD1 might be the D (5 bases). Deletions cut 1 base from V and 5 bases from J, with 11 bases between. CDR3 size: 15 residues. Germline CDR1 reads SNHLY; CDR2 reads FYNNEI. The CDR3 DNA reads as TGTGCCAGCAGTGAAGAAAGGGGTTTGACCGGGGAGCTGTTTTTT. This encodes CASSEERGLTGELFF.

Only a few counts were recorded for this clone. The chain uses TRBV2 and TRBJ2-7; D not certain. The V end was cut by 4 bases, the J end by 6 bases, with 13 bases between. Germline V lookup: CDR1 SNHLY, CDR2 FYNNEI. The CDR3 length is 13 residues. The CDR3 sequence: CASSVGAGSEQYF. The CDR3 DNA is TGTGCCAGCAGTGTGGGCGCCGGGTCCGAGCAGTACTTC.

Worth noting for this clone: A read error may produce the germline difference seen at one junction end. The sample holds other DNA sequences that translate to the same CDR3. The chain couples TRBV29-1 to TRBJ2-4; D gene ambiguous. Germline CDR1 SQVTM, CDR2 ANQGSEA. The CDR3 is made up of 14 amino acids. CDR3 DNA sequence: TGCAGCGCCCAAGGGAACTCAGCCAAGAACATTCAGTACTTC. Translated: CSAQGNSAKNIQYF.

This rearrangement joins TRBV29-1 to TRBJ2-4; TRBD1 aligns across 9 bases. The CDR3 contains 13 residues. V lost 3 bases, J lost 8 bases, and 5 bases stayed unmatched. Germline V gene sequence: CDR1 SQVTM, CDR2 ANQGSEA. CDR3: CSVDTQGADIQYF. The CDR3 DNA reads TGCAGCGTTGATACACAGGGGGCGGACATTCAGTACTTC.